The 6 T cell receptor beta chains below were found in one sample sequenced in a study of T cell repertoires in cytomegalovirus infection. TCRdb fed the reads into MiXCR, producing one record per CDR3 protein. The sample shows about 530,000 distinct CDR3 sequences, 26% of them seen only once. The source material was PBMCs. All receptors derive from a human donor in good health (CMV status not recorded). Some clones in this sample may be carry-over from other donors' samples.

This CDR3 reads CASTSFGGTDTQYF. CDR3 bases: TGTGCCAGCACTTCTTTCGGTGGCACAGATACGCAGTATTTT. J is TRBJ2-3 and V is TRBV28; D gene uncertain. V lost 7 bases and J 1 base, leaving 12 bases between the germline ends. Germline V CDR1 and CDR2: MDHEN, SYDVKM. CDR3 length equals 14 residues.

The V call is TRBV30, the J call TRBJ1-5; D may be TRBD1 (5 bases). The CDR3 consists of 13 residues. Trimming stripped 3 bases from V and 3 bases from J, with 9 bases between. Per germline, CDR1 GTSNPN and CDR2 SVGIG (reference sequence). The CDR3, as DNA: TGTGCCTGGAGCCGGGACCACAATCAGCCCCAGCATTTT. Translation gives CAWSRDHNQPQHF.

This rearrangement joins TRBV20-1 to TRBJ2-1; 9 bases align to TRBD2. CDR3 length equals 15 residues. Germline V gene data show CDR1 as DFQATT and CDR2 as SNEGSKA (reference sequence). V lost 2 bases to trimming and J lost 2 bases; unmatched junction nucleotides: 4. The CDR3 DNA follows: TGCAGTGCTAGATCCCTAGCGGGGACCTACAATGAGCAGTTCTTC. Translated: CSARSLAGTYNEQFF.

V gene TRBV19 combines with J gene TRBJ1-1, with D possibly TRBD1 on 5 matching bases. Trimming stripped 5 bases from V and 0 bases from J, with 10 bases between. This CDR3 has 14 amino acids. Germline values: CDR1 LNHDA, CDR2 SQIVND (reference sequence). CDR3 DNA: TGTGCCAGTAGTCCAGGGCACATGAACACTGAAGCTTTCTTT. This codes for CASSPGHMNTEAFF.

This clonotype appeared a few times. The rearrangement links TRBV7-2 to TRBJ2-1, with D perhaps matching TRBD2 (5 bases). CDR1 is SGHTA, CDR2 FQGNSA, per germline. This CDR3 has 16 amino acids. V was trimmed by 5 bases and J by 1 base, leaving 15 bases between them. The CDR3 DNA reads as TGTGCCAGCAGCGGAGGTTCGTCCCTGTCCTACAATGAGCAGTTCTTC. This codes for CASSGGSSLSYNEQFF.

The rearrangement joins TRBV19 to TRBJ1-2; D not resolved. Per germline, CDR1 LNHDA and CDR2 SQIVND (reference sequence). There are 14 residues in the CDR3. Trimming cost V 5 bases and J 8 bases, with 18 bases left between them. This CDR3 reads CASSPLSTGIGYTF. The CDR3 DNA sequence: TGTGCCAGTAGTCCCTTGTCGACGGGGATAGGCTACACCTTC.